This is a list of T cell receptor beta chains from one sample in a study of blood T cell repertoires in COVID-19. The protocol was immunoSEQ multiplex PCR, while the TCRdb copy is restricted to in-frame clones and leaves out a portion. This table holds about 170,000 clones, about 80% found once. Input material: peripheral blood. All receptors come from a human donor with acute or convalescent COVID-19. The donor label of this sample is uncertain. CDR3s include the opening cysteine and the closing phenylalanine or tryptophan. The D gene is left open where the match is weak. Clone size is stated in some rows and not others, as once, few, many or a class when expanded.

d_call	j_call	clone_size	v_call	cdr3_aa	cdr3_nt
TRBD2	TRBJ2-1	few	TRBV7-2	CASSQSGLASPRDEQFF	TGTGCCAGCAGCCAGTCGGGACTAGCGAGCCCGAGGGATGAGCAGTTCTTC
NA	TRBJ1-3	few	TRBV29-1	CSVASGLSGNTIYF	TGCAGCGTTGCGTCAGGTCTCTCTGGAAACACCATATATTTT
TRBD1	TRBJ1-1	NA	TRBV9	CASSPRQGVLAEAFF	TGTGCCAGCAGCCCCCGTCAGGGGGTCCTGGCTGAAGCTTTCTTT
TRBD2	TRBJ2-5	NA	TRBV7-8	CASSLGASGGYQETQYF	TGTGCCAGCAGCTTAGGCGCTAGCGGGGGGTACCAAGAGACCCAGTACTTC
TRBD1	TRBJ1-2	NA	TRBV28	CASSNRGPDYGYTF	TGTGCCAGCAGTAACAGGGGGCCGGACTATGGCTACACCTTC
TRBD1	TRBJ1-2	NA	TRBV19	CATMTGVSNYGYTF	TGTGCCACCATGACAGGGGTCTCTAACTATGGCTACACCTTC
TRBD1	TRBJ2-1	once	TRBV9	CASSVDFGDRGPSSYNEQFF	TGTGCCAGCAGCGTAGACTTTGGGGACAGGGGCCCGAGCTCCTACAATGAGCAGTTCTTC
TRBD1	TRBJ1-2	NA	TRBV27	CASRYSDRGLDGAGYTF	TGTGCCAGCAGATACTCGGACAGGGGGCTCGATGGTGCTGGCTACACCTTC
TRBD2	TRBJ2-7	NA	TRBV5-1	CASSERGGSYEQYF	TGCGCCAGCTCTGAACGGGGGGGCTCCTACGAGCAGTACTTC
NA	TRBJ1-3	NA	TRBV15	CATSIAGSGNTIYF	TGTGCCACCAGCATCGCAGGCTCTGGAAACACCATATATTTT
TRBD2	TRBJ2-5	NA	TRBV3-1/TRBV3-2	CASSLTGTIETQYF	TGTGCCAGCAGCCTTACCGGGACTATAGAGACCCAGTACTTC
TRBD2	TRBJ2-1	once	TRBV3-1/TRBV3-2	CASSQDTGRGNEQFF	TGTGCCAGCAGCCAAGATACCGGGAGGGGTAATGAGCAGTTCTTC
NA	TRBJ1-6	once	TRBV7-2	CASSLEGKGNSPLHF	TGTGCCAGCAGCTTAGAGGGGAAAGGGAATTCACCCCTCCACTTT
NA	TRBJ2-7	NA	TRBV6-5	CASRRGFRFFEQYF	TGTGCCAGCAGACGTGGATTCAGGTTTTTCGAGCAGTACTTC
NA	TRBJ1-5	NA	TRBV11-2	CASSLRGPGSNQPQHF	TGTGCCAGCAGCTTAAGAGGGCCGGGTAGCAATCAGCCCCAGCATTTT
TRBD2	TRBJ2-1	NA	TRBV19	CASSQTSFAGGRDEQFF	TGTGCCAGTAGCCAAACCAGTTTTGCGGGGGGGAGGGATGAGCAGTTCTTC
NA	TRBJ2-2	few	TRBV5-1	CASSLGPTGELFF	TGCGCCAGCAGCTTGGGGCCCACCGGGGAGCTGTTTTTT
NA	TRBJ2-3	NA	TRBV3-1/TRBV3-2	CASSQGGQMGTDTQYF	TGTGCCAGCAGCCAGGGGGGACAGATGGGGACAGATACGCAGTATTTT
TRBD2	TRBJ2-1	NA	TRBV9	CASSLLTSGGANEQFF	TGTGCCAGCAGCCTCCTGACTAGCGGGGGGGCAAATGAGCAGTTCTTC
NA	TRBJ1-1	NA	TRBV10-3	CASMSGQLITEAFF	TGTGCCTCAATGAGCGGACAGCTCATCACTGAAGCTTTCTTT
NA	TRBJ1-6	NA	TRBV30	CAWSGTSSYNSPLHF	TGTGCCTGGAGTGGAACGAGCTCCTATAATTCACCCCTCCACTTT
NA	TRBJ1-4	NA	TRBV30	CAWSSGGQYTNEKLFF	TGTGCCTGGAGTAGTGGGGGCCAGTATACTAATGAAAAACTGTTTTTT
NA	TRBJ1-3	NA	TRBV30	CAWMRGEDTIYF	TGTGCCTGGATGCGAGGGGAGGACACCATATATTTT
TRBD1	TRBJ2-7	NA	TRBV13	CASSIDRGGYEQYF	TGTGCCAGCAGCATTGACAGGGGCGGCTACGAGCAGTACTTC
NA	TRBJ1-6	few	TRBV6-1	CASSERVGDSPLHF	TGTGCCAGCAGTGAACGGGTAGGGGATTCACCCCTCCACTTT
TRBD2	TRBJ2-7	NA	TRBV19	CAGTSGSVHEQYF	TGTGCCGGAACTAGCGGGAGCGTCCACGAGCAGTACTTC
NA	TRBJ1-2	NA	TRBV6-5	CASSLRNYGYTF	TGTGCCAGCAGTTTGAGGAACTATGGCTACACCTTC
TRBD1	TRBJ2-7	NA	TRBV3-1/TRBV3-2	CASSFPGQGTYEQYF	TGTGCCAGCAGCTTCCCGGGACAGGGGACCTACGAGCAGTACTTC
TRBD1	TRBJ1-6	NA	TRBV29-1	CSVALETGDSPLHF	TGCAGCGTTGCTCTAGAGACAGGGGATTCACCCCTCCACTTT
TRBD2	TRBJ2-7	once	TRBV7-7	CASSLGGLAGDEQYF	TGTGCCAGCAGCTTAGGTGGACTAGCGGGAGACGAGCAGTACTTC